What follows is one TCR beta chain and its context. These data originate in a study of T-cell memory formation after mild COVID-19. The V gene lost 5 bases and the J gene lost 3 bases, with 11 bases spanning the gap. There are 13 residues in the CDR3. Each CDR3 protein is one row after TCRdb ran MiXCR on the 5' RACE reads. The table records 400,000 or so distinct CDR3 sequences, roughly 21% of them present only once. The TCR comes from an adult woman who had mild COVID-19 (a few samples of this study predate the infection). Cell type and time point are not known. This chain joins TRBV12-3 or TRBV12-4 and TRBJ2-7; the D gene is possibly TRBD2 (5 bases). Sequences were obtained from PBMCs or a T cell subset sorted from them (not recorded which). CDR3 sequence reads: CASSMHRDYEQYF. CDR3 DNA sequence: TGTGCCAGCAGTATGCACCGGGACTACGAGCAGTACTTC.